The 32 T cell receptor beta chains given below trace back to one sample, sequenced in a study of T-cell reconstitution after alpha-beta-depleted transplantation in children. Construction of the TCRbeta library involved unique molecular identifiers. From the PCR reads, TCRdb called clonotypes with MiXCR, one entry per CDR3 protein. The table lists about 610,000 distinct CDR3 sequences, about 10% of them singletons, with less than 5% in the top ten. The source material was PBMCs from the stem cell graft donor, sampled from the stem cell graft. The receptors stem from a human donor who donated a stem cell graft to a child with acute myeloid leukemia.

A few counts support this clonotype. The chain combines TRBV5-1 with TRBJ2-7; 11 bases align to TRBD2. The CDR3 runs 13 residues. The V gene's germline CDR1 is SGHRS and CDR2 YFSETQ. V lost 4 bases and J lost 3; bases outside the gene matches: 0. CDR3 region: CASSGTSGYEQYF. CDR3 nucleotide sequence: TGCGCCAGCAGCGGGACTAGCGGCTACGAGCAGTACTTC.

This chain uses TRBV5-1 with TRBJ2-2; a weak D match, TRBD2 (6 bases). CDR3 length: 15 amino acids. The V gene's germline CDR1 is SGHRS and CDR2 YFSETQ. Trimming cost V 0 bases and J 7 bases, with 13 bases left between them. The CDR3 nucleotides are TGCGCCAGCAGCTTGGCCGGGAGAACGGACGGGGAGCTGTTTTTT. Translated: CASSLAGRTDGELFF.

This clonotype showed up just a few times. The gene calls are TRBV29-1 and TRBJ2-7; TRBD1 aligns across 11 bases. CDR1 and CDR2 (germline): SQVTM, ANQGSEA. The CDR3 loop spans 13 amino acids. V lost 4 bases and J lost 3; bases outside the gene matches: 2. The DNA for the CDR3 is TGCAGCGTTGTTGGGACAGGGGGCTACGAGCAGTACTTC. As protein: CSVVGTGGYEQYF.

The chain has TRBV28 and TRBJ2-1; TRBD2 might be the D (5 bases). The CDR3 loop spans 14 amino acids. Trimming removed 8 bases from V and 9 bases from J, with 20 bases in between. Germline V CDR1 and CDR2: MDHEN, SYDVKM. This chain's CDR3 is CASPSGGFDGEQFF. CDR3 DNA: TGTGCCAGCCCCTCGGGCGGGTTTGATGGTGAGCAGTTCTTC.

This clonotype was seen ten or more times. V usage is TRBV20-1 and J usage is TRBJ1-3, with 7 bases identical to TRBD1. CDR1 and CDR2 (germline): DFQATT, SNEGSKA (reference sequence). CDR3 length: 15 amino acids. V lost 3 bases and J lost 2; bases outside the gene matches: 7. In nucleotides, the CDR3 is TGCAGTGCTAGTGACAGGGTCGGTGCTGGAAACACCATATATTTT. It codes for CSASDRVGAGNTIYF.

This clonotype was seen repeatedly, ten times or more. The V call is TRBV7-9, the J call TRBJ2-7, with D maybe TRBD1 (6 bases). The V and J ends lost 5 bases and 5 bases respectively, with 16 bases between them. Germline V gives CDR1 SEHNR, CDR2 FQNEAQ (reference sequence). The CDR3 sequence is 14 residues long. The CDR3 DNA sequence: TGTGCCAGCAGCCAACCCGACAGGTGGGACGAGCAGTACTTC. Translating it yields CASSQPDRWDEQYF.

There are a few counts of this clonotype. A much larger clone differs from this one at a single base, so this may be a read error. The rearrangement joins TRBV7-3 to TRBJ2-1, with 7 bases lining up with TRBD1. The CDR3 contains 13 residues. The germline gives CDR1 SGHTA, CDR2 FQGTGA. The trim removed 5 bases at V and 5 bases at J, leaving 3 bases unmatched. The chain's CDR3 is CASSRDSHNEQFF. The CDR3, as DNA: TGTGCCAGCAGCCGGGACAGCCACAATGAGCAGTTCTTC.

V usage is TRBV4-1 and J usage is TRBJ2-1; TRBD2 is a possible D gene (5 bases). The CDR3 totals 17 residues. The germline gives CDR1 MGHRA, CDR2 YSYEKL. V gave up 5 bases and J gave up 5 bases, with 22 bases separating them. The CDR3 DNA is TGCGCCAGCAGCATTTATTTTTCCGGACTCCGTCACAATGAGCAGTTCTTC. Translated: CASSIYFSGLRHNEQFF.

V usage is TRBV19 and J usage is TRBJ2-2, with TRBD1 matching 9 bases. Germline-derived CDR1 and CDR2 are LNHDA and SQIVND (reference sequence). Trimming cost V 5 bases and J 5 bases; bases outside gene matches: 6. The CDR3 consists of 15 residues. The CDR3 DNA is TGTGCCAGTAGTCTTCGGACAGGGGCGACCGGGGAGCTGTTTTTT. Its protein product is CASSLRTGATGELFF.

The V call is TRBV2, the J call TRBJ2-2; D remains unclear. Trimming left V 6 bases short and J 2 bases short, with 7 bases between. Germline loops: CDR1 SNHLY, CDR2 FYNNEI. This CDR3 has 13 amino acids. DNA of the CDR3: TGTGCCAGCAGACTTATCAACACCGGGGAGCTGTTTTTT. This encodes CASRLINTGELFF.

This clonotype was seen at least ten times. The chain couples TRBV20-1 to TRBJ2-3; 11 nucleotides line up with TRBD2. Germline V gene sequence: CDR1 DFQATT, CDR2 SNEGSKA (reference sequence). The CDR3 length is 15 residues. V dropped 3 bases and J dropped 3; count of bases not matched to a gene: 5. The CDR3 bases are TGCAGTGCTAGCATGACTAGCGGGAATACAGATACGCAGTATTTT. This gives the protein CSASMTSGNTDTQYF.

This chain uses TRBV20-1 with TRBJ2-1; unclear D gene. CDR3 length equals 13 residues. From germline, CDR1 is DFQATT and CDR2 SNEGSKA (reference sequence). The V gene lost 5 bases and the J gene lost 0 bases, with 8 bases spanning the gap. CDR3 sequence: CSAYEYSYNEQFF. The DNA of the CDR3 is TGCAGTGCTTACGAGTACTCCTACAATGAGCAGTTCTTC.

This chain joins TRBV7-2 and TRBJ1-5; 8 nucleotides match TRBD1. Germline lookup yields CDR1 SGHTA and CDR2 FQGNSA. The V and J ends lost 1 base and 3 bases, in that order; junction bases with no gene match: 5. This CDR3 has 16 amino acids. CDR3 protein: CASSLVGTGPNQPQHF. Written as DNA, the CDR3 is TGTGCCAGCAGCTTAGTCGGGACAGGCCCCAATCAGCCCCAGCATTTT.

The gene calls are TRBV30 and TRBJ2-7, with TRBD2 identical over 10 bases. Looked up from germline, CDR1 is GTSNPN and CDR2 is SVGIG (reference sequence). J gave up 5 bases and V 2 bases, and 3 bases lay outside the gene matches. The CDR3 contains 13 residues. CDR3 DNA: TGTGCCTGGAGTAAGCTAGCGGGAGACGAGCAGTACTTC. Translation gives CAWSKLAGDEQYF. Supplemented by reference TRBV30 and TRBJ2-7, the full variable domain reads SQTIHQWPATLVQPVGSPLSLECTVEGTSNPNLYWYRQAAGRGLQLLFYSVGIGQISSEVPQNLSASRPQDRQFILSSKKLLLSDSGFYLCAWSKLAGDEQYFGPGTRLTVT.

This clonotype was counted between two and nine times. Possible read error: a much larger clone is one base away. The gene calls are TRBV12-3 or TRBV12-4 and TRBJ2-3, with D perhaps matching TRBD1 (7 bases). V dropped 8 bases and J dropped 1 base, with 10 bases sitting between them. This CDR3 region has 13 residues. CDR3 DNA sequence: TGTGCCAGCCTCAGGGGGGGCACAGATACGCAGTATTTT. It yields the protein CASLRGGTDTQYF.

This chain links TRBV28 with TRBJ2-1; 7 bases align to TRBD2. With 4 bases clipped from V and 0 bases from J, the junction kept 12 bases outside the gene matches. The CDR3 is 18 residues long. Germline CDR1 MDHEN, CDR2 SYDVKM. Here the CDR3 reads CASSSPVKVAGSYNEQFF. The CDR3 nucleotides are TGTGCCAGCAGTTCCCCCGTGAAGGTAGCGGGCTCCTACAATGAGCAGTTCTTC.

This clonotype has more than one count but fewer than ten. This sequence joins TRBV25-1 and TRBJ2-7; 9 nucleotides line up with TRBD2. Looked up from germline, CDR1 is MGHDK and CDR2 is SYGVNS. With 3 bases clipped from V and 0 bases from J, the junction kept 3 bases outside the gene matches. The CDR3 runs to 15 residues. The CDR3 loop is CASSESSGASYEQYF. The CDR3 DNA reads TGTGCCAGCAGTGAGTCTAGCGGGGCCTCCTACGAGCAGTACTTC.

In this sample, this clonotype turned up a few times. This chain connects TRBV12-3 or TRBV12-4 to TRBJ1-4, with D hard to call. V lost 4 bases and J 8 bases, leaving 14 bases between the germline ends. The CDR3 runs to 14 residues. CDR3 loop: CASSSYGVEEKLFF. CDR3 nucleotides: TGTGCCAGCAGTTCCTACGGGGTAGAGGAAAAACTGTTTTTT.

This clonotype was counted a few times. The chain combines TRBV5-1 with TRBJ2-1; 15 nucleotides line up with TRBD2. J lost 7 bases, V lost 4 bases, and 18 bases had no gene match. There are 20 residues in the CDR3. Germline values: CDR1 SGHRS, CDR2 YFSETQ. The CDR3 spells CASSANYGTGGTSGRNEQFF. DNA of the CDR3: TGCGCCAGCAGCGCTAACTACGGGACAGGAGGGACTAGCGGGAGGAATGAGCAGTTCTTC.

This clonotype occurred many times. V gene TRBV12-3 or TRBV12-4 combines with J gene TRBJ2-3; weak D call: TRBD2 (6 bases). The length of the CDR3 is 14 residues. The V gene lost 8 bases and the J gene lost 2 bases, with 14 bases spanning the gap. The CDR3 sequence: CASAGGPNTDTQYF. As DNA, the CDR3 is TGTGCCAGCGCCGGGGGACCAAACACAGATACGCAGTATTTT.

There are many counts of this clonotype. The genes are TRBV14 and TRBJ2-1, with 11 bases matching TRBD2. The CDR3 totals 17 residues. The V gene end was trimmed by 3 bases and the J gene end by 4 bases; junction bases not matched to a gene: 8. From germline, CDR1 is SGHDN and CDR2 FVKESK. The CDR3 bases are TGTGCCAGCAGCCAGAGCTCTAGCGGGAGGATTTACAATGAGCAGTTCTTC. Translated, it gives CASSQSSSGRIYNEQFF.

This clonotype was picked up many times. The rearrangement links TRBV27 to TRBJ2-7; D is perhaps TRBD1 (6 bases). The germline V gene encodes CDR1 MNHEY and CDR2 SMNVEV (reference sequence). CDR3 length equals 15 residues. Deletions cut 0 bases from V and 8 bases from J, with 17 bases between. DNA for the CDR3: TGTGCCAGCAGTTTATCCGGGACAAAAAATAAGCAGCAGTACTTC. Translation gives CASSLSGTKNKQQYF.

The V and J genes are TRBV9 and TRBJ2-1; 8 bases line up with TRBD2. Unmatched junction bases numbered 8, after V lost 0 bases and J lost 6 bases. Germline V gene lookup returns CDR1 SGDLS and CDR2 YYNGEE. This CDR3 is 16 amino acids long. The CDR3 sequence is CASSVGWTSTGNEQFF. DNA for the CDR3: TGTGCCAGCAGCGTAGGATGGACTAGCACCGGCAATGAGCAGTTCTTC.

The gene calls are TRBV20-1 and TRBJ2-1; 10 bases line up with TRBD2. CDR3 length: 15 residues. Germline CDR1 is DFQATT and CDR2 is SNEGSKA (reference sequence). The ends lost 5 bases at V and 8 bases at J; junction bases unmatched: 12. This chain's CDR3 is CSAYRTGTSVDEQFF. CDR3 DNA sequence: TGCAGTGCTTACCGCACCGGGACTAGCGTCGATGAGCAGTTCTTC.

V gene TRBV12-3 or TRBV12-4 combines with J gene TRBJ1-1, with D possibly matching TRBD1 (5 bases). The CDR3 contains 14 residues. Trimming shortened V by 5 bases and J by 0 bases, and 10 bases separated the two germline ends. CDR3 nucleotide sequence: TGTGCCAGCAGTAAGGGGCTGATGAACACTGAAGCTTTCTTT. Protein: CASSKGLMNTEAFF.

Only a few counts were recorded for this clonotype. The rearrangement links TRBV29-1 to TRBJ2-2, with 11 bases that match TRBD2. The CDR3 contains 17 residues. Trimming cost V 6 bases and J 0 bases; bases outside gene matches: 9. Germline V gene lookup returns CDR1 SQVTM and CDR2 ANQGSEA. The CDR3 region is CSVGLLAGGANTGELFF. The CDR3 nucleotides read TGCAGCGTGGGGCTTTTAGCGGGAGGGGCGAACACCGGGGAGCTGTTTTTT.

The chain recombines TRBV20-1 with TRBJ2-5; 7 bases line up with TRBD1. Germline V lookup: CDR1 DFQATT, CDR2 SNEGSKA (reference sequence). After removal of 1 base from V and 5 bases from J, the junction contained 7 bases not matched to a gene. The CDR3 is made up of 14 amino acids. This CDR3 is CSARALTGLETQYF. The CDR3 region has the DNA TGCAGTGCTAGAGCGCTGACAGGGTTGGAGACCCAGTACTTC.

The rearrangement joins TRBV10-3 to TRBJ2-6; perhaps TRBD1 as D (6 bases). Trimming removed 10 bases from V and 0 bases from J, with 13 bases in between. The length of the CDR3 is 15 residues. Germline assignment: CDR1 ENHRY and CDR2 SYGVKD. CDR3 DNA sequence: TGTGCCACCCTAATGGACAGCTCTGGGGCCAACGTCCTGACTTTC. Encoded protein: CATLMDSSGANVLTF.

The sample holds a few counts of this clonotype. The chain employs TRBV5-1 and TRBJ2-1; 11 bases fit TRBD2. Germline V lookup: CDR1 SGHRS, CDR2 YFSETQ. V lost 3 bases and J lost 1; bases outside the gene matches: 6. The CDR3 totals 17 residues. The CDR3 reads CASSWQPSGRSYNEQFF. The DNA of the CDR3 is TGCGCCAGCAGCTGGCAACCTAGCGGGAGGTCCTACAATGAGCAGTTCTTC.

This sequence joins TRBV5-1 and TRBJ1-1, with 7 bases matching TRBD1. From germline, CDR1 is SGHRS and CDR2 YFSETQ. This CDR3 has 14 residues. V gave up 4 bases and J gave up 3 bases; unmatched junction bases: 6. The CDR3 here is CASSAGTDHTEAFF. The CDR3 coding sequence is TGCGCCAGCAGCGCCGGGACAGACCACACTGAAGCTTTCTTT.

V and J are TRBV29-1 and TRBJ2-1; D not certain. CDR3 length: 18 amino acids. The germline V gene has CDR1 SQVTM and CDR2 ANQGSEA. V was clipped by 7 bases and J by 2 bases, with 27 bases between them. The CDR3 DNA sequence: TGCAGCGGACAATCTGAAAGGCCTAATTGGAGCCCCTACAATGAGCAGTTCTTC. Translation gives CSGQSERPNWSPYNEQFF.

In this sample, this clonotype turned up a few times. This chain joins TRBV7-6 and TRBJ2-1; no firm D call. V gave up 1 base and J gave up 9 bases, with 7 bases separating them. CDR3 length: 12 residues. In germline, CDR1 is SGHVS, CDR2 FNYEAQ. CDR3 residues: CASSLENAEQFF. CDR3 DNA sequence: TGTGCCAGCAGCTTAGAAAACGCTGAGCAGTTCTTC.